The 2 T cell receptor beta chains listed next were all sequenced from one sample in a study of CD8 T cells in ankylosing spondylitis. TCRdb used MiXCR to reprocess the 5' RACE reads, holding one entry per CDR3 protein. Of 150,000 to 200,000 distinct CDR3 sequences detected, under 15% appear once; the ten largest clones hold approximately 10%. Sequencing was carried out using blood, either unsorted or a sorted T cell fraction (not recorded which). These receptors were taken from a female donor with ankylosing spondylitis or in good health (not recorded which).

The V gene is TRBV29-1, the J gene TRBJ2-7; D gene unclear. Germline CDR1 SQVTM, CDR2 ANQGSEA. This CDR3 spans 10 amino acids. Trimming took 7 bases from V and 3 from J, leaving 7 bases between them. CDR3 coding DNA: TGCAGCGCACGGGTCTACGAGCAGTACTTC. Protein sequence: CSARVYEQYF.

This clonotype was counted at least ten times. The chain carries TRBV9 and TRBJ1-3; D gene uncertain. The V end was cut by 8 bases, the J end by 4 bases, with 16 bases between. The CDR3 is 14 amino acids. Germline CDR1 reads SGDLS; CDR2 reads YYNGEE. For the CDR3, the DNA is TGTGCCAGTGCCCTCCGGGAGAGAGGAAACACCATATATTTT. The encoded protein is CASALRERGNTIYF.